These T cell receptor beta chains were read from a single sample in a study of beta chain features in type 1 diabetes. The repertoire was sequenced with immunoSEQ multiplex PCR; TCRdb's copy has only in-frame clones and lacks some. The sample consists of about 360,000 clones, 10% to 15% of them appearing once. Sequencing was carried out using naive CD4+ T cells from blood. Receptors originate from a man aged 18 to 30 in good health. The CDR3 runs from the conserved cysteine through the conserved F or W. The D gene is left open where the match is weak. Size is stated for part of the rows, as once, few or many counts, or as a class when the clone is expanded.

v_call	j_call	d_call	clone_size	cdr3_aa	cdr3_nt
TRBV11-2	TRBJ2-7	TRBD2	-	CASSWTAFSSGIYEQYF	TGTGCCAGCAGCTGGACAGCCTTTTCTAGCGGGATCTACGAGCAGTACTTC
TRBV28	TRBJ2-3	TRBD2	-	CASSPLLGSSGGSRTDTQYF	TGTGCCAGCAGTCCCCTTTTAGGGTCTAGCGGGGGTTCTCGCACAGATACGCAGTATTTT
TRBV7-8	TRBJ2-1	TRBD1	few	CASRFGTVRSEQFF	TGTGCCAGCAGGTTTGGGACAGTCCGCAGTGAGCAGTTCTTC
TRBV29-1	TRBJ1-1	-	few	CSVGVSGTPNTEAFF	TGCAGCGTTGGGGTTTCGGGAACTCCGAACACTGAAGCTTTCTTT
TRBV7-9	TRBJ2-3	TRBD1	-	CASSSRQGPSGDTQYF	TGTGCCAGCAGCTCCCGACAGGGACCCTCGGGAGATACGCAGTATTTT
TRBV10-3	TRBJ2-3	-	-	CAITGPGVADTQYF	TGTGCCATCACGGGGCCGGGAGTGGCAGATACGCAGTATTTT
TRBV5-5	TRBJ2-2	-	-	CASSPRNRNTGELFF	TGTGCCAGCAGCCCACGCAATAGGAACACCGGGGAGCTGTTTTTT
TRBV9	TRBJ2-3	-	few	CASSERFTDTQYF	TGTGCCAGCTCCGAGCGGTTCACAGATACGCAGTATTTT
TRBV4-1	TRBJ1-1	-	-	CASSRQGQNTEAFF	TGCGCCAGCAGCCGGCAGGGTCAGAACACTGAAGCTTTCTTT
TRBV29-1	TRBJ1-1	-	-	CSVEGSYNTEAFF	TGCAGCGTTGAAGGCAGTTACAACACTGAAGCTTTCTTT
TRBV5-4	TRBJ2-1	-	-	CASSRGAGSSYNEQFF	TGTGCCAGCAGTCGGGGGGCGGGGAGCTCCTACAATGAGCAGTTCTTC
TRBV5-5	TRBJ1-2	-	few	CASSSHLVRGNYGYTF	TGTGCCAGCAGCTCCCACCTGGTCAGGGGCAACTATGGCTACACCTTC
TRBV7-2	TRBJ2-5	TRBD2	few	CASSPQGQLTSVGETQYF	TGTGCCAGCAGCCCACAGGGACAATTGACTAGCGTGGGAGAGACCCAGTACTTC
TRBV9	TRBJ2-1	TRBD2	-	CASGSERGGLSYNEQFF	TGTGCCAGCGGGAGCGAGCGGGGGGGCCTCTCCTACAATGAGCAGTTCTTC
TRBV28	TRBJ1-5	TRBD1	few	CASTPWTGRSQPQHF	TGTGCCAGCACCCCATGGACAGGCCGGAGTCAGCCCCAGCATTTT
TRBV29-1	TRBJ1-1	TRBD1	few	CSVGASGTENTEAFF	TGCAGCGTTGGGGCTAGCGGGACAGAGAACACTGAAGCTTTCTTT
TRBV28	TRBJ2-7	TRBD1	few	CASMGQGASYEQYF	TGTGCCAGCATGGGACAGGGGGCTTCCTACGAGCAGTACTTC
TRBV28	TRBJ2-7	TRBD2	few	CASSSTLGLAGGYEQYF	TGTGCCAGCAGTTCGACGCTCGGACTAGCGGGAGGGTACGAGCAGTACTTC
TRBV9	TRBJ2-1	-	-	CASSAGLAYSYNEQFF	TGTGCCAGCAGCGCCGGGCTAGCGTACTCCTACAATGAGCAGTTCTTC
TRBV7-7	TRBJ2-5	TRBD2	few	CASSLASGLAGRETQYF	TGTGCTAGCAGCTTAGCCTCGGGACTAGCGGGAAGGGAGACCCAGTACTTC
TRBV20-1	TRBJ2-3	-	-	CSARGQDTQYF	TGCAGTGCTAGAGGTCAAGATACGCAGTATTTT
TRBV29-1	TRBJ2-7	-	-	CSVRPMASYEQYF	TGCAGCGTCCGCCCGATGGCCTCCTACGAGCAGTACTTC
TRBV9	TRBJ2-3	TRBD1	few	CASSSRQGLGTDTQYF	TGTGCCAGCAGCTCCCGACAGGGGCTTGGGACAGATACGCAGTATTTT
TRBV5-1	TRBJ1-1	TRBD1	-	CASSLVLQGVSSTEAFF	TGCGCCAGCAGCTTGGTTTTACAGGGGGTTTCGAGCACTGAAGCTTTCTTT
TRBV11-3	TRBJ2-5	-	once	CASSTKRQDGETQYF	TGTGCCAGCAGCACCAAAAGACAGGACGGGGAGACCCAGTACTTC
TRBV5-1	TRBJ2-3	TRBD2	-	CASSPHSGSTDTQYF	TGCGCCAGCAGCCCACATAGCGGGTCCACAGATACGCAGTATTTT
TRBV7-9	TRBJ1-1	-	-	CASSYGHRGQTSMNTEAFF	TGTGCCAGCAGCTACGGACATAGGGGACAAACAAGCATGAACACTGAAGCTTTCTTT
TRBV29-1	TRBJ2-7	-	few	CSVVFAGLNSYEQYF	TGCAGCGTTGTGTTTGCTGGGCTTAACTCCTACGAGCAGTACTTC
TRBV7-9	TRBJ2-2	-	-	CASRILIEAGELFF	TGTGCCAGCAGGATTCTTATCGAGGCCGGGGAGCTGTTTTTT
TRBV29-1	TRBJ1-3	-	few	CSVAVSGNTIYF	TGCAGCGTTGCAGTCTCTGGAAACACCATATATTTT
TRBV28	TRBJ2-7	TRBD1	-	CASSLGTGVYEQYF	TGTGCCAGCAGTTTAGGGACAGGGGTCTACGAGCAGTACTTC
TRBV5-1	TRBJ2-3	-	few	CASSLEGQGTIDTQYF	TGCGCCAGCAGCTTGGAAGGTCAGGGCACCATAGATACGCAGTATTTT
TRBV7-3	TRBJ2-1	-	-	CASSSLDTGYNEQFF	TGTGCCAGCAGCTCCCTGGATACGGGGTACAATGAGCAGTTCTTC
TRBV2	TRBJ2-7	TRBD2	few	CASRGLAGVGEQYF	TGTGCCAGCAGGGGACTAGCGGGAGTAGGAGAGCAGTACTTC
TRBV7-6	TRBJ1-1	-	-	CASSFGGAQTEAFF	TGTGCCAGCAGCTTTGGGGGGGCTCAAACTGAAGCTTTCTTT
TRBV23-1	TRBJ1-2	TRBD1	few	CASGGQANYGYTF	TGCGCCAGCGGGGGACAGGCTAACTATGGCTACACCTTC
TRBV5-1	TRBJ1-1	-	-	CASSFQGGLNTEAFF	TGCGCCAGCAGCTTCCAGGGCGGACTGAACACTGAAGCTTTCTTT
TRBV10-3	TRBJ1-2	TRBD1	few	CAISDGDRAGYTF	TGTGCCATCAGTGATGGGGACAGGGCCGGCTACACCTTC
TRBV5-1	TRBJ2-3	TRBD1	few	CASSLSDRGADTQYF	TGCGCCAGCAGCTTAAGTGACAGGGGCGCAGATACGCAGTATTTT
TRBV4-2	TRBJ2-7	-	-	CASSPGDLYEQYF	TGTGCCAGCAGCCCCGGTGACTTGTACGAGCAGTACTTC
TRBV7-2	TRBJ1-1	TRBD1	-	CASSHRGKADTEAFF	TGTGCCAGCAGCCACAGGGGAAAGGCGGACACTGAAGCTTTCTTT
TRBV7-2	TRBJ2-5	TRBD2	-	CASSLVAGGGQETQYF	TGTGCCAGCAGCTTAGTTGCGGGAGGGGGGCAAGAGACCCAGTACTTC
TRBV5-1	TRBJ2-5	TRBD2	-	CASSLTSGTRETQYF	TGCGCCAGCAGCTTGACTAGCGGGACCAGAGAGACCCAGTACTTC
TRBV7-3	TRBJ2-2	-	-	CASSSYTGELFF	TGTGCCAGCAGCTCATACACCGGGGAGCTGTTTTTT
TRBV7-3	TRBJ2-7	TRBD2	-	CASSLNGRSSYEQYF	TGTGCCAGCAGCTTAAACGGGAGGAGCTCCTACGAGCAGTACTTC